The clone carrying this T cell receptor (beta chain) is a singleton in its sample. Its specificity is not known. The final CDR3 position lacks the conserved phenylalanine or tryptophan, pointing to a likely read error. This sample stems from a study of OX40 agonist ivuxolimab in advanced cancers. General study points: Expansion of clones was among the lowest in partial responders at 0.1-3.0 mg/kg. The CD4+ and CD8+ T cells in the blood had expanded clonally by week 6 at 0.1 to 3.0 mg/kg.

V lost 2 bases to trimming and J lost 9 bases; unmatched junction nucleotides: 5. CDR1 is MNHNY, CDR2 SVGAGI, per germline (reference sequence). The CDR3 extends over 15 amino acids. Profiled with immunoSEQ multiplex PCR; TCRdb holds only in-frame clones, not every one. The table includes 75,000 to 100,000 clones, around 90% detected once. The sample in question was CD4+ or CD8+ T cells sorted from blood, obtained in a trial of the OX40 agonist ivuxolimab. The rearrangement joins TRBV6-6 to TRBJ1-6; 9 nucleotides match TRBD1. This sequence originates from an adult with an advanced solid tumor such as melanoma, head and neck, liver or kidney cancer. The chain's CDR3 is CASSYGGQGGSPLHL. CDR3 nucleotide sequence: TGTGCCAGCAGTTACGGGGGACAGGGTGGTTCACCCCTCCACCTT.